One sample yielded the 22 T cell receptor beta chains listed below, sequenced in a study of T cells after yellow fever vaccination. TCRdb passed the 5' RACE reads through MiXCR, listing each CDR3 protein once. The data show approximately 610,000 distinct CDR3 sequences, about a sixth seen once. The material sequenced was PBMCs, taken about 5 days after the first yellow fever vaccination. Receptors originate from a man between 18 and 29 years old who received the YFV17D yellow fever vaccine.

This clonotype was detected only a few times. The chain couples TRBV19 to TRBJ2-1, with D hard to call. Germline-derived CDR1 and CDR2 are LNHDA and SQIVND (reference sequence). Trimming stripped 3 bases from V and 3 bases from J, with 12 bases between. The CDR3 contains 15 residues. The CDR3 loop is CASSILPKNYNEQFF. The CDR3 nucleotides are TGTGCCAGTAGTATCCTACCCAAAAACTACAATGAGCAGTTCTTC.

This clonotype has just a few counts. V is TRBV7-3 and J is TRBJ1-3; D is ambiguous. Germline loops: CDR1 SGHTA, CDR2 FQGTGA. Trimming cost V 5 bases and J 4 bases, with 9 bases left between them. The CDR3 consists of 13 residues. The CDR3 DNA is TGTGCCAGCAGCGAGCACGGCGGAAACACCATATATTTT. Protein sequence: CASSEHGGNTIYF.

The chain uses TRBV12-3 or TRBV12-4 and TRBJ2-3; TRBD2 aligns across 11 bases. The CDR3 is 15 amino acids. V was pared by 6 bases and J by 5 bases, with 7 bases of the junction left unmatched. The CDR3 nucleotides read TGTGCCAGCAGACTAGCGGGGGATGTGGGAGATACGCAGTATTTT. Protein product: CASRLAGDVGDTQYF.

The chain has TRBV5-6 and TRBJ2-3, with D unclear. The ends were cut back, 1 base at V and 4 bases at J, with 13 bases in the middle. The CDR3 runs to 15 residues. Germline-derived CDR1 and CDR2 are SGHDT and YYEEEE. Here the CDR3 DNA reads TGTGCCAGCAGCTTGTTCTCGGCCCCGGCAGATACGCAGTATTTT. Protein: CASSLFSAPADTQYF.

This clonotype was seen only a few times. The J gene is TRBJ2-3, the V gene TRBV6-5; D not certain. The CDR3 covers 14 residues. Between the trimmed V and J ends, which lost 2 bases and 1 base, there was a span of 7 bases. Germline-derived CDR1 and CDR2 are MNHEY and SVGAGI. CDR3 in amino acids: CASSYGRRTDTQYF. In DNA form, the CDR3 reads TGTGCCAGCAGTTACGGACGACGCACAGATACGCAGTATTTT.

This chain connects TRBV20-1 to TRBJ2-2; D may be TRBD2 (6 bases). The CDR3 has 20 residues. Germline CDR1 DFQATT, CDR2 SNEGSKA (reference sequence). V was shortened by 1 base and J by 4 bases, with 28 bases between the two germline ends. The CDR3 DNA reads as TGCAGTGCTAGAGTCCCCTCCGGGACTCCCGTCCCTCACGGCACCGGGGAGCTGTTTTTT. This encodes CSARVPSGTPVPHGTGELFF.

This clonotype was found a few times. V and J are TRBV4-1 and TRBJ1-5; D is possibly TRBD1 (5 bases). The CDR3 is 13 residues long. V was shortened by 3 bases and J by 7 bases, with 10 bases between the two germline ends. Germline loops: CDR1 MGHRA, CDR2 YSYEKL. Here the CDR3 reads CASSHLRDQPQHF. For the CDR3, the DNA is TGCGCCAGCAGCCACCTCAGGGACCAGCCCCAGCATTTT.

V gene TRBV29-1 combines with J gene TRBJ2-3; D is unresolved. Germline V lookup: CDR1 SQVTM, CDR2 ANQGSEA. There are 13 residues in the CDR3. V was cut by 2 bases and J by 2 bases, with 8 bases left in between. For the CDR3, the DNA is TGCAGCGTTGAACCCGGACCCACAGATACGCAGTATTTT. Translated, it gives CSVEPGPTDTQYF.

In DNA, the CDR3 is TGTGCCAGCAGTGAATGGGGTCATAACTGGGAGACCCAGTACTTC. This codes for CASSEWGHNWETQYF. The chain links TRBV25-1 to TRBJ2-5; D gene ambiguous. Trimming removed 1 base at V and 5 bases at J, with 14 bases between. The germline V gene encodes CDR1 MGHDK and CDR2 SYGVNS. There are 15 residues in the CDR3. Supplemented by reference TRBV25-1 and TRBJ2-5, the full variable domain reads EADIYQTPRYLVIGTGKKITLECSQTMGHDKMYWYQQDPGMELHLIHYSYGVNSTEKGDLSSESTVSRIRTEHFPLTLESARPSHTSQYLCASSEWGHNWETQYFGPGTRLLVL.

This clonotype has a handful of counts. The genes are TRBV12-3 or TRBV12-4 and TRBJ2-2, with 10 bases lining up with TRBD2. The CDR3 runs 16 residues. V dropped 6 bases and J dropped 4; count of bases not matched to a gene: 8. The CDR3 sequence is CASRPLTSGATGELFF. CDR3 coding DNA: TGTGCCAGCAGACCACTCACTAGCGGGGCCACCGGGGAGCTGTTTTTT.

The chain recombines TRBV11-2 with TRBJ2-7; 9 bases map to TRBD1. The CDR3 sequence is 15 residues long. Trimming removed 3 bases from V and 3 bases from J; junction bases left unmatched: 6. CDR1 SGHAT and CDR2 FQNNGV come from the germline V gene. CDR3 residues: CASSFRVTGGYEQYV. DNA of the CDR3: TGTGCCAGCAGCTTTAGAGTGACAGGGGGCTACGAGCAGTACGTC.

CDR3 DNA: TGTGCCAGCAGCCCGCTCGGCCAGGTTGACGGGGAGCTGTTTTTT. Translating gives CASSPLGQVDGELFF. The chain recombines TRBV3-1 with TRBJ2-2; D is uncertain. CDR1 is LGHDT and CDR2 is YNNKEL in the germline V gene (reference sequence). CDR3 size: 15 residues. Trimming removed 4 bases at V and 7 bases at J, with 16 bases between.

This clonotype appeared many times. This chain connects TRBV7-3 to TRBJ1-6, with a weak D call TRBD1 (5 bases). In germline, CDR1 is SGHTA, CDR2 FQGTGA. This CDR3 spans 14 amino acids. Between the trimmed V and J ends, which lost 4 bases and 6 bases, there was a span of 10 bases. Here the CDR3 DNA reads TGTGCCAGCAGCTCCGGGACGGCTAATTCACCCCTCCACTTT. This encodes CASSSGTANSPLHF.

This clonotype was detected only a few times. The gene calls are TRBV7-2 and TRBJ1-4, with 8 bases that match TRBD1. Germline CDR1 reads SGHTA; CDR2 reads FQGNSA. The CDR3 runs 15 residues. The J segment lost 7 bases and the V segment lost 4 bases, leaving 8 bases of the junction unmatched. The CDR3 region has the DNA TGTGCCAGCAGCTCCCGGACAGGGTCGAGTGAAAAACTGTTTTTT. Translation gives CASSSRTGSSEKLFF.

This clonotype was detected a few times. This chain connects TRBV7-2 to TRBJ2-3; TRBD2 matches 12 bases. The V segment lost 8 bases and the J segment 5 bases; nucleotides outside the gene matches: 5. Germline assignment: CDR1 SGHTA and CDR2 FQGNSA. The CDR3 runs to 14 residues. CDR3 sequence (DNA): TGTGCCAGCCTAGCGGGGGGGCCCGTAGATACGCAGTATTTT. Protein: CASLAGGPVDTQYF.

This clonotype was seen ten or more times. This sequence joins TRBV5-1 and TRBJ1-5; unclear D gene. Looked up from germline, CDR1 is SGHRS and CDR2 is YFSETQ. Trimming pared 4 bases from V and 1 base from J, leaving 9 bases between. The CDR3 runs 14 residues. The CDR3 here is CASSVNPSNQPQHF. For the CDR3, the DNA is TGCGCCAGCAGCGTAAATCCCAGCAATCAGCCCCAGCATTTT.

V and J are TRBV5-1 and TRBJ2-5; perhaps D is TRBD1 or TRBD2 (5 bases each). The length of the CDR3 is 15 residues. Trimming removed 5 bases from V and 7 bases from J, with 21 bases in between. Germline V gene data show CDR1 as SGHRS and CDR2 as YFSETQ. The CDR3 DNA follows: TGCGCCAGCAGACTCGGGACGGTCCTTTTTGGGACCCAGTACTTC. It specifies CASRLGTVLFGTQYF.

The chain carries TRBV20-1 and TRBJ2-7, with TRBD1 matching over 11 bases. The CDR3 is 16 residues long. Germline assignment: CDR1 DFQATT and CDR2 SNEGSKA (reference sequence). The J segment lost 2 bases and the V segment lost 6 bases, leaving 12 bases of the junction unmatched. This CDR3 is CSADGPWGQGAYEQYF. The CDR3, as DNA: TGCAGTGCCGACGGACCCTGGGGACAGGGGGCCTACGAGCAGTACTTC.

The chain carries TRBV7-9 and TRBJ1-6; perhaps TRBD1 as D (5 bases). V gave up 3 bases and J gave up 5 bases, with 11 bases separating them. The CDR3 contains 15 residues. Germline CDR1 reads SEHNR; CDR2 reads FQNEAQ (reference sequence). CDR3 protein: CASSFEGPHNSPLHF. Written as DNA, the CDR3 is TGTGCCAGCAGCTTTGAGGGGCCCCATAATTCACCCCTCCACTTT. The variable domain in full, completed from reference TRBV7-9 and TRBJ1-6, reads DTGVSQNPRHKITKRGQNVTFRCDPISEHNRLYWYRQTLGQGPEFLTYFQNEAQLEKSRLLSDRFSAERPKGSFSTLEIQRTEQGDSAMYLCASSFEGPHNSPLHFGNGTRLTVT.

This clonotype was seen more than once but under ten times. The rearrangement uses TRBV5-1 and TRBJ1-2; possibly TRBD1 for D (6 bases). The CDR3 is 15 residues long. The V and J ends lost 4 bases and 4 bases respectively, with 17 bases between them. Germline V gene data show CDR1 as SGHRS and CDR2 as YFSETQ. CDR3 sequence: CASSAGQTTGYGYTF. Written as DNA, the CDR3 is TGCGCCAGCAGCGCTGGACAGACGACGGGCTATGGCTACACCTTC.

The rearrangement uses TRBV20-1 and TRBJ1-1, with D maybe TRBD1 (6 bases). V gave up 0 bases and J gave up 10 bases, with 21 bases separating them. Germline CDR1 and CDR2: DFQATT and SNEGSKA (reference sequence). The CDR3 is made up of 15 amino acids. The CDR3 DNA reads TGCAGTGCTAGAGATCCGTACGGGGGCGGAAGGGTAGCTTTCTTT. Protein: CSARDPYGGGRVAFF.

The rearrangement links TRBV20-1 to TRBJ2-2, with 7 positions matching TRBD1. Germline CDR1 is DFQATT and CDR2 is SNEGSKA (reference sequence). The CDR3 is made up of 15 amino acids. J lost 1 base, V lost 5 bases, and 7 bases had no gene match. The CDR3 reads CSAATGALNTGELFF. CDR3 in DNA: TGCAGTGCTGCCACAGGGGCGCTGAACACCGGGGAGCTGTTTTTT.